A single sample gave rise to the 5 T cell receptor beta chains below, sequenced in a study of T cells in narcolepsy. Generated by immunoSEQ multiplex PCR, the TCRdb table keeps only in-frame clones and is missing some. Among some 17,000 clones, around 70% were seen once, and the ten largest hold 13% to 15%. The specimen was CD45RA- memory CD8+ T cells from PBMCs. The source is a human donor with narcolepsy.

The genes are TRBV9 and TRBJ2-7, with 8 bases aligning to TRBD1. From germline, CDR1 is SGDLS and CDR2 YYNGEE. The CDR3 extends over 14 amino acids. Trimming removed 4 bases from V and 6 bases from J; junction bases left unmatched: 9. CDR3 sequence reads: CASSPSGGAAEQYF. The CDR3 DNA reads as TGTGCCAGCAGCCCCTCAGGGGGCGCGGCCGAGCAGTACTTC.

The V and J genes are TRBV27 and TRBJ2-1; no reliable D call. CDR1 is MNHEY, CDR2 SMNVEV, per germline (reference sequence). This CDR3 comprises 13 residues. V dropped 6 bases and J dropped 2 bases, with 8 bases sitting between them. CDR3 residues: CASREVTYNEQFF. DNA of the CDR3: TGTGCCAGCAGAGAGGTAACCTACAATGAGCAGTTCTTC.

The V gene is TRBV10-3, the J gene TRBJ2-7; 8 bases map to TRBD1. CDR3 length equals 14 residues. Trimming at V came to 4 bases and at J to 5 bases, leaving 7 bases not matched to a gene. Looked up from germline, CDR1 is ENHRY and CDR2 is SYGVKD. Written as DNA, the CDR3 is TGTGCCATCAGTGCAGGACAGGGACCCCACGAGCAGTACTTC. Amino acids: CAISAGQGPHEQYF.

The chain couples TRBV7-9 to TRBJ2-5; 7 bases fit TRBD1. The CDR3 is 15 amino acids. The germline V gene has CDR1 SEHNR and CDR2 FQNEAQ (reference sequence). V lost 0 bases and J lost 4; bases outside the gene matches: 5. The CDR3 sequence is CASSLATGLGETQYF. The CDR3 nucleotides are TGTGCCAGCAGCTTAGCGACAGGGCTGGGAGAGACCCAGTACTTC.

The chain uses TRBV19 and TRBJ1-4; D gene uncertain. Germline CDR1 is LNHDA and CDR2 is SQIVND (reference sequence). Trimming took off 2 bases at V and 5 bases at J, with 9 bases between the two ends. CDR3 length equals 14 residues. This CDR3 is CASSIIPENEKLFF. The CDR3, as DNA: TGTGCCAGTAGTATAATACCAGAGAATGAAAAACTGTTTTTT.